Here is one T cell receptor (beta chain) with its context. The data are from a study of molecular identifiers for immune sequencing clone quantification. TCRdb re-called the PCR reads with MiXCR, one entry per CDR3 protein. The sample holds about 640,000 distinct CDR3 sequences, roughly 21% seen once. With V trimmed by 2 bases and J by 7 bases, 10 bases remained unmatched. This CDR3 is built from 16 residues. Per the germline V gene, CDR1 is SGDLS and CDR2 is YYNGEE. The specimen was naive CD8+ T cells from blood, with Jurkat cell RNA spiked in. Subset denoted: FACS-sorted CD8+CD4-CCR7+CD45RA+ naive T cells. The TCR comes from a human donor in good health. Some libraries in this study had Jurkat cell RNA spiked in. The chain couples TRBV9 to TRBJ2-2; TRBD2 agrees at 8 bases. DNA for the CDR3: TGTGCCAGCAGCGTGGAGCGGGGGCCGTCAGGCGGGGAGCTGTTTTTT. Translated: CASSVERGPSGGELFF.